The 32 T cell receptor beta chains listed next were all sequenced from one sample in a study of technical replicates of blood from a handful of donors. Some clones are missing from TCRdb's copy, which holds only in-frame ones; the method was immunoSEQ multiplex PCR. The sample consists of thousands of clones, about nine tenths of them appearing once. The source material was PBMCs. The receptors originated from a human donor in good health.

The sample holds one count of this clone. The chain recombines TRBV5-4 with TRBJ1-1; TRBD1 matches at 7 bases. CDR3 length: 14 residues. Trimming cost V 2 bases and J 4 bases; bases outside gene matches: 5. Per germline, CDR1 SGHNT and CDR2 YYREEE (reference sequence). The CDR3 sequence: CASSFDRVVTEAFF. The CDR3 nucleotides are TGTGCCAGCAGCTTCGACAGGGTGGTCACTGAAGCTTTCTTT.

This sequence joins TRBV19 and TRBJ2-1; D unclear. Trimming pared 6 bases from V and 6 bases from J, leaving 9 bases between. Germline V lookup: CDR1 LNHDA, CDR2 SQIVND (reference sequence). CDR3 length: 12 residues. The CDR3 region is CASSPGFNEQFF. CDR3 DNA: TGTGCCAGTAGCCCCGGGTTCAATGAGCAGTTCTTC.

The chain combines TRBV7-7 with TRBJ2-7; D is undetermined. The CDR3 is 12 residues long. Between the trimmed V and J ends, which lost 5 bases and 7 bases, there was a span of 12 bases. The V gene's germline CDR1 is SSHAT and CDR2 FNYEAQ (reference sequence). CDR3 coding DNA: TGTGCCAGCAGCGTGCTAGGCGGAGAGCAGTACTTC. Its protein product is CASSVLGGEQYF. The variable domain in full, completed from reference TRBV7-7 and TRBJ2-7, reads GAGVSQSPRYKVTKRGQDVTLRCDPISSHATLYWYQQALGQGPEFLTYFNYEAQPDKSGLPSDRFSAERPEGSISTLTIQRTEQRDSAMYRCASSVLGGEQYFGPGTRLTVT.

The chain combines TRBV7-9 with TRBJ2-7; D might be TRBD2 (5 bases). The CDR3 totals 16 residues. V lost 4 bases to trimming and J lost 0 bases, with 16 bases between them. Germline values: CDR1 SEHNR, CDR2 FQNEAQ (reference sequence). For the CDR3, the DNA is TGTGCCAGCAGCTCTAACCGACTAACTTTCTCCTACGAGCAGTACTTC. It yields the protein CASSSNRLTFSYEQYF.

This rearrangement joins TRBV28 to TRBJ2-2; possibly TRBD1 for D (7 bases). The germline V gene has CDR1 MDHEN and CDR2 SYDVKM. The ends were cut back, 7 bases at V and 0 bases at J, with 21 bases in the middle. This CDR3 region has 18 residues. The CDR3 loop is CASTPFSSGGPNTGELFF. The CDR3 DNA is TGTGCCAGCACCCCTTTCTCCTCAGGGGGGCCGAACACCGGGGAGCTGTTTTTT.

The chain joins TRBV6-1 to TRBJ1-4; 9 bases align to TRBD1. The CDR3 is 14 residues long. CDR1 and CDR2 (germline): MNHNS, SASEGT. With 6 bases clipped from V and 8 bases from J, the junction kept 7 bases outside the gene matches. The DNA of the CDR3 is TGTGCCAGCAGGGCCGGACAGGGGAGGGAAAAACTGTTTTTT. Translating gives CASRAGQGREKLFF.

The sample holds one count of this clone. The V gene is TRBV7-9, the J gene TRBJ2-3; D possibly corresponds to TRBD1 (5 bases). The CDR3 spans 15 residues. V was cut by 5 bases and J by 4 bases, with 16 bases left in between. CDR1 SEHNR and CDR2 FQNEAQ come from the germline V gene (reference sequence). The DNA of the CDR3 is TGTGCCAGCAGCCAACACCCCACGACAGCAGATACGCAGTATTTT. Its translation: CASSQHPTTADTQYF.

Here the CDR3 reads CASSYSSGLAEYNEQFF. DNA of the CDR3: TGTGCCAGCAGCTACAGCTCCGGACTAGCGGAATACAATGAGCAGTTCTTC. The chain links TRBV5-6 to TRBJ2-1; the match to TRBD2 covers 10 bases. Germline lookup yields CDR1 SGHDT and CDR2 YYEEEE. The trim removed 3 bases at V and 4 bases at J, leaving 10 bases unmatched. The CDR3 runs to 17 residues.

The chain employs TRBV30 and TRBJ2-5; no firm D call. This CDR3 is 14 amino acids long. The germline gives CDR1 GTSNPN, CDR2 SVGIG (reference sequence). Trimming removed 5 bases from V and 1 base from J, with 14 bases in between. The CDR3, as DNA: TGTGCCTGGCGGTCCCCGGGTTCCCAAGAGACCCAGTACTTC. This gives the protein CAWRSPGSQETQYF.

This clone was seen only once. The rearrangement uses TRBV19 and TRBJ1-2, with 9 bases lining up with TRBD1. V lost 4 bases and J lost 4; bases outside the gene matches: 7. This CDR3 has 15 amino acids. The V gene's germline CDR1 is LNHDA and CDR2 SQIVND (reference sequence). The CDR3 region has the DNA TGTGCCAGTAGTACCCGGACAGGGGTGAGCTATGGCTACACCTTC. It codes for CASSTRTGVSYGYTF.

The chain has TRBV2 and TRBJ1-1; the D is unclear. Germline lookup yields CDR1 SNHLY and CDR2 FYNNEI. Deletions cut 6 bases from V and 0 bases from J, with 14 bases between. This CDR3 is built from 15 residues. In DNA form, the CDR3 reads TGTGCCAGCAGAGTGAAGCCTTTTATGAACACTGAAGCTTTCTTT. It specifies CASRVKPFMNTEAFF.

V is TRBV5-1 and J is TRBJ2-6; 9 bases match TRBD1. CDR1 SGHRS and CDR2 YFSETQ come from the germline V gene. The CDR3 covers 18 residues. V lost 2 bases and J lost 2; bases outside the gene matches: 8. CDR3 protein: CASSLTGTGSTGANVLTF. The CDR3 DNA reads TGCGCCAGCAGCTTAACCGGGACAGGGTCGACTGGGGCCAACGTCCTGACTTTC.

The chain carries TRBV5-1 and TRBJ1-1, with TRBD1 as a possible D gene (5 bases). With 2 bases removed from V and 1 base from J, the gap between germline ends came to 9 bases. The germline V gene has CDR1 SGHRS and CDR2 YFSETQ. The CDR3 is made up of 14 amino acids. The chain's CDR3 is CASSFDTGNTEAFF. The CDR3 nucleotides read TGCGCCAGCAGCTTCGATACAGGGAACACTGAAGCTTTCTTT.

V usage is TRBV25-1 and J usage is TRBJ2-3, with 8 nucleotides matching TRBD2. Germline CDR1 is MGHDK and CDR2 is SYGVNS. Trimming took 6 bases from V and 1 from J; bases not matched to a gene: 6. The CDR3 is made up of 15 amino acids. The CDR3 region is CASRELAEGTDTQYF. The CDR3 DNA is TGTGCCAGCAGGGAACTAGCGGAAGGCACAGATACGCAGTATTTT.

This chain joins TRBV25-1 and TRBJ1-5; D is uncertain. CDR1 is MGHDK and CDR2 is SYGVNS in the germline V gene. Trimming stripped 6 bases from V and 0 bases from J, with 21 bases between. CDR3 length equals 18 residues. In nucleotides, the CDR3 is TGTGCCAGCAGCGCGTGTCAGGCGAACCGATATAGCAATCAGCCCCAGCATTTT. Protein sequence: CASSACQANRYSNQPQHF.

This clone was picked up one time. This chain's CDR3 is CASSLLAGGLREQFF. CDR3 bases: TGTGCCAGCAGCCTACTAGCGGGAGGGCTGCGGGAGCAGTTCTTC. The V and J genes are TRBV2 and TRBJ2-1, with 13 bases lining up with TRBD2. The CDR3 is 15 residues long. Trimming removed 6 bases from V and 10 bases from J; junction bases left unmatched: 9. The germline V gene encodes CDR1 SNHLY and CDR2 FYNNEI.

The count of this clone is one. J is TRBJ1-1 and V is TRBV27, with 10 bases aligning to TRBD1. Germline-derived CDR1 and CDR2 are MNHEY and SMNVEV (reference sequence). V was clipped by 5 bases and J by 0 bases; unmatched bases: 3. The CDR3 runs 15 residues. The CDR3 here is CASSRTGGMNTEAFF. The DNA of the CDR3 is TGTGCCAGCAGTAGGACAGGGGGAATGAACACTGAAGCTTTCTTT.

The CDR3 spells CASRDRINIQYF. As DNA, the CDR3 is TGTGCCAGCAGGGACAGAATAAACATTCAGTACTTC. This rearrangement joins TRBV6-1 to TRBJ2-4; maybe TRBD1 (6 bases). The V and J ends lost 6 bases and 6 bases respectively, with 9 bases between them. Germline V gene lookup returns CDR1 MNHNS and CDR2 SASEGT. CDR3 length: 12 amino acids.

The chain uses TRBV4-2 and TRBJ2-2, with TRBD1 identical over 9 bases. There are 17 residues in the CDR3. Trimming removed 0 bases from V and 3 bases from J; junction bases left unmatched: 5. Looked up from germline, CDR1 is LGHNA and CDR2 is YNFKEQ. CDR3 DNA sequence: TGTGCCAGCAGCCAAGATGGACAGGGGCCGTACACCGGGGAGCTGTTTTTT. This encodes CASSQDGQGPYTGELFF.

The chain is built from TRBV6-6 and TRBJ2-2; D perhaps matches TRBD2 (5 bases). Trimming shortened V by 4 bases and J by 0 bases, and 9 bases separated the two germline ends. The CDR3 length is 15 residues. The germline V gene encodes CDR1 MNHNY and CDR2 SVGAGI (reference sequence). CDR3 sequence (DNA): TGTGCCAGCAGTTCGGGGAGCGCGAACACCGGGGAGCTGTTTTTT. It encodes CASSSGSANTGELFF.

This chain connects TRBV5-1 to TRBJ1-1; D remains ambiguous. The CDR3 sequence is 12 residues long. Trimming took off 5 bases at V and 5 bases at J, with 10 bases between the two ends. Germline V lookup: CDR1 SGHRS, CDR2 YFSETQ. The CDR3 nucleotides read TGCGCCAGCAGTTCCGATAGAACTGAAGCTTTCTTT. Protein product: CASSSDRTEAFF.

CDR3 region: CASRNPNSGNTIYF. DNA for the CDR3: TGTGCCAGCAGGAATCCTAACTCTGGAAACACCATATATTTT. The rearrangement joins TRBV6-5 to TRBJ1-3; D is unclear. Trimming took 6 bases from V and 0 from J, leaving 9 bases between them. CDR3 length equals 14 residues. Germline-derived CDR1 and CDR2 are MNHEY and SVGAGI.

The genes are TRBV5-1 and TRBJ1-4; D is possibly TRBD1 (5 bases). Trimming removed 4 bases at V and 4 bases at J, with 14 bases between. The CDR3 contains 15 residues. The germline V gene has CDR1 SGHRS and CDR2 YFSETQ. CDR3: CASSLWGQFNEKLFF. The CDR3 region has the DNA TGCGCCAGCAGCCTCTGGGGCCAGTTTAATGAAAAACTGTTTTTT.

V and J are TRBV4-1 and TRBJ2-7; the D gene is possibly TRBD1 (6 bases). This CDR3 comprises 14 residues. The ends were cut back, 4 bases at V and 1 base at J, with 11 bases in the middle. Germline V CDR1 and CDR2: MGHRA, YSYEKL. This chain's CDR3 is CASSPGTQSYEQYF. In DNA, the CDR3 is TGCGCCAGCAGCCCCGGGACACAATCCTACGAGCAGTACTTC.

V and J are TRBV9 and TRBJ2-3; 8 bases match TRBD2. J gave up 3 bases and V 7 bases, and 7 bases lay outside the gene matches. The CDR3 consists of 14 residues. CDR1 SGDLS and CDR2 YYNGEE come from the germline V gene. The CDR3 loop is CASAAGLGTDTQYF. The CDR3 nucleotides read TGTGCCAGCGCGGCGGGACTAGGTACAGATACGCAGTATTTT. The full variable domain, in which reference TRBV9 and TRBJ2-3 provide the parts outside the CDR3, is DSGVTQTPKHLITATGQRVTLRCSPRSGDLSVYWYQQSLDQGLQFLIQYYNGEERAKGNILERFSAQQFPDLHSELNLSSLELGDSALYFCASAAGLGTDTQYFGPGTRLTVL.

The chain joins TRBV11-1 to TRBJ2-7; 7 bases agree with TRBD1. The V gene end was trimmed by 6 bases and the J gene end by 2 bases; junction bases not matched to a gene: 10. The CDR3 totals 15 residues. Germline CDR1 SGHAT, CDR2 FQDESV (reference sequence). The CDR3 DNA reads TGTGCCAGCAGTGGAAGGGGGCAGTTACCCTACGAGCAGTACTTC. Amino acid sequence: CASSGRGQLPYEQYF.

V gene TRBV4-1 combines with J gene TRBJ2-7; 11 nucleotides match TRBD2. The CDR3 spans 15 residues. Germline values: CDR1 MGHRA, CDR2 YSYEKL. After removal of 3 bases from V and 2 bases from J, the junction contained 3 bases not matched to a gene. The DNA of the CDR3 is TGCGCCAGCAGCCATCTAGCGGGAGGAGCCTACGAGCAGTACTTC. Translation gives CASSHLAGGAYEQYF.

The chain links TRBV7-9 to TRBJ2-1; the match to TRBD2 covers 7 bases. CDR3 size: 14 residues. The germline V gene encodes CDR1 SEHNR and CDR2 FQNEAQ (reference sequence). The J segment lost 6 bases and the V segment lost 5 bases, leaving 7 bases of the junction unmatched. Here the CDR3 reads CASSAMGGINEQFF. CDR3 DNA sequence: TGTGCCAGCAGCGCTATGGGGGGGATCAATGAGCAGTTCTTC.

J is TRBJ2-2 and V is TRBV5-1; unclear D gene. The CDR3 extends over 15 amino acids. V lost 0 bases and J lost 2, with 8 bases in between. Germline V gene sequence: CDR1 SGHRS, CDR2 YFSETQ. The CDR3 protein is CASSLGQINTGELFF. The CDR3 DNA reads TGCGCCAGCAGCTTGGGGCAGATAAACACCGGGGAGCTGTTTTTT. The full variable domain, completed using reference TRBV5-1 and TRBJ2-2, is KAGVTQTPRYLIKTRGQQVTLSCSPISGHRSVSWYQQTPGQGLQFLFEYFSETQRNKGNFPGRFSGRQFSNSRSEMNVSTLELGDSALYLCASSLGQINTGELFFGEGSRLTVL.

J is TRBJ1-3 and V is TRBV15; D is undetermined. Trimming removed 11 bases at V and 4 bases at J, with 15 bases between. The CDR3 has 13 amino acids. The germline V gene encodes CDR1 LNHNV and CDR2 YYDKDF (reference sequence). CDR3 DNA: TGTGCCGCGCGACCCACGGGGGGAAACACCATATATTTT. This encodes CAARPTGGNTIYF.

The chain employs TRBV7-2 and TRBJ2-5; D ambiguous. The CDR3 is made up of 13 amino acids. V lost 0 bases and J lost 5, with 7 bases in between. The germline gives CDR1 SGHTA, CDR2 FQGNSA. CDR3 loop: CASSLANQETQYF. The CDR3 DNA sequence: TGTGCCAGCAGCTTAGCGAATCAGGAGACCCAGTACTTC.

CDR3 protein: CASRGTGGGGYTF. In DNA, the CDR3 is TGTGCCAGCAGAGGGACAGGGGGCGGCGGCTACACCTTC. This chain connects TRBV2 to TRBJ1-2; 12 nucleotides align to TRBD1. The length of the CDR3 is 13 residues. V gave up 6 bases and J gave up 8 bases; unmatched junction bases: 4. CDR1 and CDR2 from the germline V gene are SNHLY and FYNNEI.